This T cell receptor (beta chain) was found in a study of cytomegalovirus exposure and HLA in healthy donors. The PCR ran on 60 Vbeta and 13 Jbeta primers. Source study methods: An analysis that came later counted approximately 76 million unique TCR beta chains, around 12 million shared. TCRdb's table, derived via immunoSEQ multiplex PCR, lists solely in-frame clones and lacks some. V and J calls and clone size are those listed in that table; D and trimming were worked out from the DNA. The sample holds 83,000 or so clones, roughly 79% seen once. Study results and caveats: Being indistinguishable, some V segments were excluded, TRBV6-2 and TRBV6-3 among them.

Comment on this clone: No antigen is known for it.

Germline-derived CDR1 and CDR2 are LNHDA and SQIVND (reference sequence). The V and J ends lost 2 bases and 0 bases respectively, with 7 bases between them. The CDR3 is 14 residues long. This rearrangement joins TRBV19 to TRBJ1-1, with D maybe TRBD1 (5 bases). The sequenced material came from PBMCs. This TCR was sampled from a woman aged 25 to 45 in good health and CMV-seronegative. As DNA, the CDR3 is TGTGCCAGTAGTATAAACAGGATGAACACTGAAGCTTTCTTT. Translating it yields CASSINRMNTEAFF.